This section outlines one TCR beta chain sequence together with its context. Its antigen is currently unknown. This sample is drawn from a study of vaccination effects on CD4 cells after COVID-19. TCRdb's copy holds only in-frame clones and misses some; the assay was immunoSEQ multiplex PCR. The table shows around 16,000 clones, with approximately 80% occurring only once. Sequencing followed a ViraFEST assay step that expanded antigen-specific CD4+ T cells with viral peptide pools. Culture proceeded for approximately nine days, and CD4+ T cells were then isolated. Participants were given two doses of BNT162b2 or mRNA-1273 vaccine. Every well housed some 2 million PBMC, which grew in culture alongside around 9.8 IU/ml IL-2 and roughly 9.9 ug/ml peptides. Half the medium was replaced with IL-2 medium on days 3 and 7. After removal of 4 bases from V and 3 bases from J, the junction contained 3 bases not matched to a gene. The CDR3 has 14 amino acids. CDR1 is SGHDT and CDR2 is YYEEEE in the germline V gene.

This sequence was found in a human donor who received a COVID-19 vaccine. The V gene is TRBV5-6, the J gene TRBJ1-5; TRBD1 matches 8 bases. The source material was CD4+ T cells from PBMCs cultured with HCoV-NL63 spike peptides, sampled after COVID-19 vaccination. The CDR3 loop is CASSRTGNNQPQHF. The CDR3 nucleotides read TGTGCCAGCAGCCGGACAGGGAACAATCAGCCCCAGCATTTT.